The present T cell receptor beta chain was sequenced within a study of shared T cell receptors in the human thymus. Clones were sequenced by immunoSEQ multiplex PCR, and TCRdb holds only the in-frame ones, with some missing. This sample carries hundreds of thousands of clones, roughly 94% of them seen once, and the ten largest clones take approximately 0.02%. The germline CDR1 and CDR2 sequences are SEHNR and FQNEAQ (reference sequence). V dropped 2 bases and J dropped 3; count of bases not matched to a gene: 6. The CDR3 totals 16 residues. This chain uses TRBV7-9 with TRBJ2-2, with TRBD1 matching 7 bases. The sequenced sample consisted of thymocytes. This receptor was identified in a human donor. CDR3 residues: CASSLKVTGHTGELFF. The CDR3 DNA sequence: TGTGCCAGCAGCTTAAAAGTGACAGGGCACACCGGGGAGCTGTTTTTT. Full variable domain (rest looked up from reference TRBV7-9 and TRBJ2-2): DTGVSQNPRHKITKRGQNVTFRCDPISEHNRLYWYRQTLGQGPEFLTYFQNEAQLEKSRLLSDRFSAERPKGSFSTLEIQRTEQGDSAMYLCASSLKVTGHTGELFFGEGSRLTVL.